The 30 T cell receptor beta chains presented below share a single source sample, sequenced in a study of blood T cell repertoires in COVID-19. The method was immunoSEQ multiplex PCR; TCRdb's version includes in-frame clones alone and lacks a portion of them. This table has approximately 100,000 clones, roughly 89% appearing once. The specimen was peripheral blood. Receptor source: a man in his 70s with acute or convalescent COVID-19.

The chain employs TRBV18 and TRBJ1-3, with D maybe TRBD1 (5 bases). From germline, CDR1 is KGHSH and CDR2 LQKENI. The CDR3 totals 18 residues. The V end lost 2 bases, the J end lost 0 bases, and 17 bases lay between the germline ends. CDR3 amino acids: CASSPFNTRQYSGNTIYF. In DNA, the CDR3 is TGTGCCAGCTCACCATTTAATACGAGACAGTACTCTGGAAACACCATATATTTT.

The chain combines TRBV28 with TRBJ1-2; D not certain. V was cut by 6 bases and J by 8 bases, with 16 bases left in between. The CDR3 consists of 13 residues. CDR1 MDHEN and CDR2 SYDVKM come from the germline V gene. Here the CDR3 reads CASSTTWSRGYTF. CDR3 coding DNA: TGTGCCAGCAGCACGACTTGGTCCCGCGGCTACACCTTC.

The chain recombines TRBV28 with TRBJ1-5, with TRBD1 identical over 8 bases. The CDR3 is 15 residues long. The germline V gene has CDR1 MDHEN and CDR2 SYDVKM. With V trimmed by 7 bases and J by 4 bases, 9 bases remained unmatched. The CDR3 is CASTPGTGINQPQHF. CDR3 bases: TGTGCCAGCACCCCCGGGACAGGCATTAATCAGCCCCAGCATTTT.

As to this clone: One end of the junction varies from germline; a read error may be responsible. In nucleotides, the CDR3 is TGTGCTAGCAGCTTTTCCCCATCCGGCTACAATGAGCAGTTCTTC. Translated, it gives CASSFSPSGYNEQFF. This chain connects TRBV7-7 to TRBJ2-1, with unresolved D. The CDR3 loop spans 15 amino acids. The germline CDR1 and CDR2 sequences are SSHAT and FNYEAQ (reference sequence). The complete variable domain, with remaining parts taken from reference TRBV7-7 and TRBJ2-1, reads GAGVSQSPRYKVTKRGQDVTLRCDPISSHATLYWYQQALGQGPEFLTYFNYEAQPDKSGLPSDRFSAERPEGSISTLTIQRTEQRDSAMYRCASSFSPSGYNEQFFGPGTRLTVL.

The CDR3 here is CASSLRRGRNTEAFF. CDR3 in DNA: TGTGCCAGCAGCTTGAGGCGGGGGAGGAACACTGAAGCTTTCTTT. V is TRBV5-8 and J is TRBJ1-1; tentative D call: TRBD1 (5 bases). The CDR3 is 15 residues long. Trimming stripped 1 base from V and 1 base from J, with 11 bases between. Germline V gene sequence: CDR1 SGHTS, CDR2 YDEGEE. Drawing the rest from reference TRBV5-8 and TRBJ1-1, the complete variable domain is EAGVTQSPTHLIKTRGQQATLRCSPISGHTSVYWYQQALGLGLQFLLWYDEGEERNRGNFPPRFSGRQFPNYSSELNVNALELEDSALYLCASSLRRGRNTEAFFGQGTRLTVV.

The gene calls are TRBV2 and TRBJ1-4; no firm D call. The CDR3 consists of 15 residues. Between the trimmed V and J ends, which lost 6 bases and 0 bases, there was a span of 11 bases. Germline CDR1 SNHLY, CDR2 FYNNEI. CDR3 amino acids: CASRQVFATNEKLFF. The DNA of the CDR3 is TGTGCCAGCAGGCAGGTTTTTGCAACTAATGAAAAACTGTTTTTT.

The CDR3 DNA follows: TGTGCCAGCAGCGTAGAATTAGGCGGGAATGAGCAGTTCTTC. The encoded protein is CASSVELGGNEQFF. This chain joins TRBV9 and TRBJ2-1, with D perhaps TRBD2 (5 bases). Germline V CDR1 and CDR2: SGDLS, YYNGEE. The CDR3 extends over 14 amino acids. V dropped 0 bases and J dropped 7 bases, with 11 bases sitting between them.

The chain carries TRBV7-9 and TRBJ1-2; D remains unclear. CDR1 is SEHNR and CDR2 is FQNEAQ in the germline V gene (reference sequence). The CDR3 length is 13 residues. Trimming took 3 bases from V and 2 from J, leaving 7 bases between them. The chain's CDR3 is CASSFWPNYGYTF. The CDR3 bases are TGTGCCAGCAGCTTTTGGCCAAACTATGGCTACACCTTC. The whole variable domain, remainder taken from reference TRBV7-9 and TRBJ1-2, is DTGVSQNPRHKITKRGQNVTFRCDPISEHNRLYWYRQTLGQGPEFLTYFQNEAQLEKSRLLSDRFSAERPKGSFSTLEIQRTEQGDSAMYLCASSFWPNYGYTFGSGTRLTVV.

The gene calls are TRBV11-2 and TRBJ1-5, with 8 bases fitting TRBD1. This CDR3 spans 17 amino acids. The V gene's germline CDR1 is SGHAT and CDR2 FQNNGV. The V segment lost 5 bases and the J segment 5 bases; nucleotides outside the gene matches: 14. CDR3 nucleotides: TGTGCCAGCAGCCCGGGACAGGTCAGACCTCACGATCAGCCCCAGCATTTT. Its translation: CASSPGQVRPHDQPQHF.

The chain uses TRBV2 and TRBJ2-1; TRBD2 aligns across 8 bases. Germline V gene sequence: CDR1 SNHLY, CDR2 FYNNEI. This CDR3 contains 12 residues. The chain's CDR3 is CAGSGSGYEQFF. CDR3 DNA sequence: TGTGCGGGGAGCGGGAGTGGCTATGAGCAGTTCTTC.

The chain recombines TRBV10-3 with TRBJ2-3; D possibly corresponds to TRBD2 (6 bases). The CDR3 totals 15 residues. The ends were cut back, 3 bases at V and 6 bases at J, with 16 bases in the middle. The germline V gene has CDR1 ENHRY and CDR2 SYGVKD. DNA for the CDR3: TGTGCCATCAGTGAACCGGGAGCCCGTGCCGATACGCAGTATTTT. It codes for CAISEPGARADTQYF.

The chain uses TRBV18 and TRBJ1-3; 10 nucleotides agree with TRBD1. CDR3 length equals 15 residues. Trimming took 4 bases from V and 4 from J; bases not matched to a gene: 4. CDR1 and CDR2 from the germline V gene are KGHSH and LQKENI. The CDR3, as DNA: TGTGCCAGCTCACTGGGACAGGGGAACGGAAACACCATATATTTT. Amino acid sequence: CASSLGQGNGNTIYF.

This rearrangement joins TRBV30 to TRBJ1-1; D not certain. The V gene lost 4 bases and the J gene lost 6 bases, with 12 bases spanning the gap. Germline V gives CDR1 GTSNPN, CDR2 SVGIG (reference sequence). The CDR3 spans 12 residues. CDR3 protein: CAWTKVGAEAFF. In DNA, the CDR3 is TGTGCCTGGACCAAAGTGGGAGCTGAAGCTTTCTTT.

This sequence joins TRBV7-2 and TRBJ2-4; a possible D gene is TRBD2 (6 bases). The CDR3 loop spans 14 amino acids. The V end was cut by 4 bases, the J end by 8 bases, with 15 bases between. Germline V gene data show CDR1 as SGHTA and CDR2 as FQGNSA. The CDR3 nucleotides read TGTGCCAGCAGCTCGGGACTTTCTAGGGACATTCAGTACTTC. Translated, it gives CASSSGLSRDIQYF.

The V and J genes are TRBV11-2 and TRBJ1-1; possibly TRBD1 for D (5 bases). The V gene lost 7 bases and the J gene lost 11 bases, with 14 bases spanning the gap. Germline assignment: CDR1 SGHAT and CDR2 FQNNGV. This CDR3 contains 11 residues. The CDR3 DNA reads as TGTGCCAGCACCCGGGGGGGTGGGGCTTTCTTT. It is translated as CASTRGGGAFF.

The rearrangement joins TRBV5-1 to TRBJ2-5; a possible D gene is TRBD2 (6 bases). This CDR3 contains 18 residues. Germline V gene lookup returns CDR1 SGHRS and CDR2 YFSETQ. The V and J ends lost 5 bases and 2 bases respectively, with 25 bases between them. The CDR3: CASRRGRRGLALQETQYF. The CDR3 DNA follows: TGCGCCAGCAGGAGGGGAAGGAGAGGCCTAGCGCTTCAAGAGACCCAGTACTTC.

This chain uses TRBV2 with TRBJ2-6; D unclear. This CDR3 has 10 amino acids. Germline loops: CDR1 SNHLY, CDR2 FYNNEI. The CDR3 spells CVSGANVLTF. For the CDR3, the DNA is TGTGTATCCGGGGCCAACGTCCTGACTTTC. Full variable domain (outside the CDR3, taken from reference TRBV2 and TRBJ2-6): EPEVTQTPSHQVTQMGQEVILRCVPISNHLYFYWYRQILGQKVEFLVSFYNNEISEKSEIFDDQFSVERPDGSNFTLKIRSTKLEDSAMYFCVSGANVLTFGAGSRLTVL.

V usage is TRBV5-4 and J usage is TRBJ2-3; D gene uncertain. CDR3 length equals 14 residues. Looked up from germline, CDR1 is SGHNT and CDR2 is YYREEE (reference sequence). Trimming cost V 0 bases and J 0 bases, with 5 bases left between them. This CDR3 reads CASSLGHSTDTQYF. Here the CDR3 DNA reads TGTGCCAGCAGCTTGGGACATAGCACAGATACGCAGTATTTT.

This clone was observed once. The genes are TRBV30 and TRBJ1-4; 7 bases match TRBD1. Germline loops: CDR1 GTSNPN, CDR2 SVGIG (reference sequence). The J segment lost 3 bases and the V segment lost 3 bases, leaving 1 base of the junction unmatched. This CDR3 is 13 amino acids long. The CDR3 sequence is CAWRTGPNEKLFF. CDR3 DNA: TGTGCCTGGAGGACAGGGCCTAATGAAAAACTGTTTTTT.

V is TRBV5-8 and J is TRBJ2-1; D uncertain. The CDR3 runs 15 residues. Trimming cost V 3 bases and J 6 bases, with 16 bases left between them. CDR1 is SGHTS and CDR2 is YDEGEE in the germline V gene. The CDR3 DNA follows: TGTGCCAGCAGCTCCACTATAGAAGTTTTCAATGAGCAGTTCTTC. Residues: CASSSTIEVFNEQFF.

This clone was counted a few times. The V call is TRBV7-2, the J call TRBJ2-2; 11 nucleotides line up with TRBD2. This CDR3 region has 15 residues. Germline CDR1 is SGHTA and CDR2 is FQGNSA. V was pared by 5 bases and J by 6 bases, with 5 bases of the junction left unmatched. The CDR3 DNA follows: TGTGCCAGCAGCGCCCATAGCGGGGGGGCCGGGGAGCTGTTTTTT. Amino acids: CASSAHSGGAGELFF.

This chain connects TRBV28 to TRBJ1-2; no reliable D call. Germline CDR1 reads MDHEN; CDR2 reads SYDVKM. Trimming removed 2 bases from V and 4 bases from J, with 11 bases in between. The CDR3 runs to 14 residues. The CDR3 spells CASSLRPGVYGYTF. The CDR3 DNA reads TGTGCCAGCAGTTTACGGCCCGGGGTCTATGGCTACACCTTC.

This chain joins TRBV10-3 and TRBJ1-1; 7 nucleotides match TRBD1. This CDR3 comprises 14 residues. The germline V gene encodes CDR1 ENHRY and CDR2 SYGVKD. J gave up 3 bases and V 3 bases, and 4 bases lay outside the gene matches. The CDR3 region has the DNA TGTGCCATCAGTGAACCGGGACAGCACACTGAAGCTTTCTTT. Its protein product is CAISEPGQHTEAFF.

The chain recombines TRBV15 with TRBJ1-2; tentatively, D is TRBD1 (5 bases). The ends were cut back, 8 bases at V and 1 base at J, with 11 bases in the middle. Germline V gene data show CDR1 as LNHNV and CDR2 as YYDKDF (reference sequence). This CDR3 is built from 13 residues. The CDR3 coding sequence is TGTGCCACCGGACCCGGGGGTAACTATGGCTACACCTTC. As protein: CATGPGGNYGYTF.

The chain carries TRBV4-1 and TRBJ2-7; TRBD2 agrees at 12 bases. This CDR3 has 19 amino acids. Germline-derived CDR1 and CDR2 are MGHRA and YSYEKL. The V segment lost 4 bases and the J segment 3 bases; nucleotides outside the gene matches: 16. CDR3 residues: CASSPKTGLAGYPHYEQYF. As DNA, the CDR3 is TGCGCCAGCAGCCCCAAGACCGGACTAGCGGGATATCCCCACTACGAGCAGTACTTC.

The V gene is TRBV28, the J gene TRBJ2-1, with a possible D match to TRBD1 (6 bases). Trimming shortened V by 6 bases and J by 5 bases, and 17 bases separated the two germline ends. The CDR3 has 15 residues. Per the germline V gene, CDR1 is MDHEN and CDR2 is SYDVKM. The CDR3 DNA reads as TGTGCCAGCAGGAACAGACAGGTGACGGACAATGAGCAGTTCTTC. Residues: CASRNRQVTDNEQFF.

CDR3 in DNA: TGTGCCAGCAGCCAAAAACCCCCAGGGGTTTTCTTT. This encodes CASSQKPPGVFF. The V call is TRBV3-1 (or the pseudogene TRBV3-2), the J call TRBJ1-1; perhaps TRBD1 as D (6 bases). V was cut by 2 bases and J by 13 bases, with 14 bases left in between. CDR1 and CDR2 from the germline V gene are LGHDT and YNNKEL (reference sequence). This CDR3 contains 12 residues.

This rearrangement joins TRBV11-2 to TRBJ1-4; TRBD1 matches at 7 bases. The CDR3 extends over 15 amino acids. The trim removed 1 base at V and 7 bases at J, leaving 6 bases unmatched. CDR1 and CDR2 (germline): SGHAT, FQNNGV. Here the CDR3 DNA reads TGTGCCAGCAGCTTAGGTAAGACAGGGTTTGAAAAACTGTTTTTT. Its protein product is CASSLGKTGFEKLFF.

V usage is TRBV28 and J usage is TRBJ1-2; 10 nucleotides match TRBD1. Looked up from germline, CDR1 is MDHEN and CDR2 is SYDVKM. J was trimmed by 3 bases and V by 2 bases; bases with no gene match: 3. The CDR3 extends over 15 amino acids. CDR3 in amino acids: CASSLGQGVDYGYTF. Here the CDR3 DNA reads TGTGCCAGCAGTTTAGGACAGGGGGTAGACTATGGCTACACCTTC.

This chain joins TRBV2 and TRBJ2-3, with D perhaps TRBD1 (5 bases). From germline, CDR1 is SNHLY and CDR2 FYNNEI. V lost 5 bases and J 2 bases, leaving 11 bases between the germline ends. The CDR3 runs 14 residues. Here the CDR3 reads CASSWTQYTDTQYF. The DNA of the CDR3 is TGTGCCAGCAGTTGGACACAGTACACAGATACGCAGTATTTT.